This TCR beta chain was captured by sequencing in a study of blood T cell repertoires in COVID-19. About the study: COVID-19 samples, acute and convalescent, were from the United States, Italy and Spain. PBMCs, B-cell-depleted T cells, or T cells were the source of the cDNA or gDNA that made up the material.

Method: immunoSEQ multiplex PCR; TCRdb's copy keeps in-frame clones and lacks some. The sample has roughly 140,000 clones, around 84% seen once. This CDR3 region has 13 residues. After removal of 6 bases from V and 8 bases from J, the junction contained 7 bases not matched to a gene. The rearrangement uses TRBV12-3 or TRBV12-4 and TRBJ1-2, with 9 bases fitting TRBD1. Input material: peripheral blood. This TCR was recovered from a man in his fifties or sixties with active or convalescent COVID-19. DNA for the CDR3: TGTGCCAGCAGCGCCACAGGGGGCAGGGGCTACACCTTC. Protein: CASSATGGRGYTF.